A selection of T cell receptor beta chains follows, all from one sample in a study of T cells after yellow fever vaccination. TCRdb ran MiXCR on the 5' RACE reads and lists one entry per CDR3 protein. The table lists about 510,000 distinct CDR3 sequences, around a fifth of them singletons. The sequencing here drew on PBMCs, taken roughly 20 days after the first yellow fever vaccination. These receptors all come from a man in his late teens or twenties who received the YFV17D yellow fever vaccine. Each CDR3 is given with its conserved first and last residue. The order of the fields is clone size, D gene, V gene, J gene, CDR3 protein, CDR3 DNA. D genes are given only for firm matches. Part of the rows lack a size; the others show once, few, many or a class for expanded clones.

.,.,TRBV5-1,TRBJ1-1,CASSPPWAGDTEAFF,TGCGCCAGCAGCCCACCATGGGCGGGGGACACTGAAGCTTTCTTT
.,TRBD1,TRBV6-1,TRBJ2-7,CASSRTGTVPYEQYF,TGTGCCAGCAGCCGGACCGGGACAGTACCCTACGAGCAGTACTTC
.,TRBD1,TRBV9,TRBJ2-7,CASSASAGGLEQYF,TGTGCCAGCAGCGCCTCCGCAGGGGGTCTCGAGCAGTACTTC
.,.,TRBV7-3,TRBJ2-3,CASSLLSGASDTQYF,TGTGCCAGCAGCTTACTTTCTGGGGCGTCAGATACGCAGTATTTT
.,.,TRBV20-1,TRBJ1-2,CSASGYTF,TGCAGTGCCAGCGGGTACACCTTC
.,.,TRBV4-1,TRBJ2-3,CASSLGRRADTQYF,TGCGCCAGCAGCCTAGGACGGCGGGCTGATACGCAGTATTTT
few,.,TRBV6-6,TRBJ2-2,CATQKGRDGELFF,TGTGCCACGCAGAAGGGGCGAGACGGGGAGCTGTTTTTT
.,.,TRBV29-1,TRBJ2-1,CSVGYRYNEQFF,TGCAGCGTTGGATATCGGTACAATGAGCAGTTCTTC
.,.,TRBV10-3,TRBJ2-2,CAIAPSSRAIAGELFF,TGTGCCATCGCGCCGTCCTCACGGGCAATAGCCGGGGAGCTGTTTTTT
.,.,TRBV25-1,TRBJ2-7,CASSDWTESYEQYF,TGTGCCAGCAGTGATTGGACAGAGAGCTACGAGCAGTACTTC
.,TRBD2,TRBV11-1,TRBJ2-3,CASSLSTSGSTDTQYF,TGTGCCAGCAGCTTAAGTACTAGCGGAAGCACAGATACGCAGTATTTT
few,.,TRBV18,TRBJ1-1,CASSPLRGDTEAFF,TGTGCCAGCTCACCATTACGGGGGGACACTGAAGCTTTCTTT
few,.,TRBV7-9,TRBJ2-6,CASSQALGFSANVLTF,TGTGCCAGCAGCCAAGCCCTCGGGTTTTCGGCCAACGTCCTGACTTTC
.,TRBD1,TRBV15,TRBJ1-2,CATSRGTAARYGYTF,TGTGCCACCAGCAGGGGGACAGCCGCCCGCTATGGCTACACCTTC
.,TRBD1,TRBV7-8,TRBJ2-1,CASSRRDRDDEQFF,TGTGCCAGCAGCCGACGGGACAGGGACGATGAGCAGTTCTTC
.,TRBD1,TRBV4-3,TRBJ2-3,CASSQEHRTGGSTDTQYF,TGCGCCAGCAGCCAAGAACATAGGACAGGGGGTAGCACAGATACGCAGTATTTT
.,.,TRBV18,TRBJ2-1,CASSHRTEVDEQFF,TGTGCCAGCTCCCACCGCACAGAGGTCGATGAGCAGTTCTTC
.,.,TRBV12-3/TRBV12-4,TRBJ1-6,CASSPRAPSPLHF,TGTGCCAGCAGCCCACGAGCACCTTCACCCCTCCACTTT
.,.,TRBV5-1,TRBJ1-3,CASSSGTGLSGNTIYF,TGCGCCAGCAGCTCCGGGACGGGCCTCTCTGGAAACACCATATATTTT
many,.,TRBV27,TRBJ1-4,CASSFVTGIGEKLFF,TGTGCCAGCAGTTTTGTCACGGGGATCGGGGAAAAACTGTTTTTT
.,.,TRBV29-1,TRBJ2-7,CSVELGGPSYEQYF,TGCAGCGTTGAATTAGGGGGGCCCTCCTACGAGCAGTACTTC
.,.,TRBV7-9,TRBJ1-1,CASSLTGLGTTEAFF,TGTGCCAGCAGCTTAACAGGGCTCGGTACCACTGAAGCTTTCTTT
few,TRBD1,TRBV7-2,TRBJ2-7,CASSADRDNEQYF,TGTGCCAGCAGCGCAGACAGGGATAACGAGCAGTACTTC
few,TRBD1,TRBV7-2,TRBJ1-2,CASSSSLTGASGYTF,TGTGCCAGCAGCTCATCTTTGACAGGGGCGAGTGGCTACACCTTC
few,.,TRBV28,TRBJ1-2,CAGGANYGYTF,TGTGCCGGGGGGGCTAACTATGGCTACACCTTC
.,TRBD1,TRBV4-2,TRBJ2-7,CASSHLKGQGATYEQYF,TGTGCCAGCAGCCATTTAAAAGGACAGGGGGCGACATACGAGCAGTACTTC
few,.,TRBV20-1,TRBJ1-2,CSAGDPYGYTF,TGCAGTGCAGGGGATCCCTATGGCTACACCTTC
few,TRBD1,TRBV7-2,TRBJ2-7,CASSYRTGEPYEQYF,TGTGCCAGCAGCTACAGGACAGGGGAGCCCTACGAGCAGTACTTC
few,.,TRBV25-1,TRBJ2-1,CASSLETHYNEQFF,TGTGCCAGCAGTTTGGAGACTCACTACAATGAGCAGTTCTTC
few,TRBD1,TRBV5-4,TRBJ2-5,CASSLLGQGKETQYF,TGTGCCAGCAGCTTGCTGGGACAGGGAAAAGAGACCCAGTACTTC
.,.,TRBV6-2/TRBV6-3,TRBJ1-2,CASSYWTDGYTF,TGTGCCAGCAGTTACTGGACAGATGGCTACACCTTC
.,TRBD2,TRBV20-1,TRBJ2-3,CSALRASGGRTDTQYF,TGCAGTGCCCTCCGCGCTAGCGGGGGGAGGACAGATACGCAGTATTTT
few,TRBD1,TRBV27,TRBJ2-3,CASSFFNDRGPDTQYF,TGTGCCAGCAGTTTCTTCAACGACAGGGGGCCAGATACGCAGTATTTT
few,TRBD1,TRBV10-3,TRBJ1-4,CATGQTGEKLFF,TGTGCCACGGGACAGACAGGGGAAAAACTGTTTTTT
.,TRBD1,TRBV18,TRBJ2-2,CASSAGQGTTGELFF,TGTGCCAGCTCGGCGGGACAGGGGACCACCGGGGAGCTGTTTTTT
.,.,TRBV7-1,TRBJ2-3,CASSRDQIYSSPTRGSTDTQYF,TGTGCCAGCAGTCGGGACCAAATCTATTCCAGCCCGACCAGGGGTTCGACAGATACGCAGTATTTT
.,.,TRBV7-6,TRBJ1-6,CASSVQTGSHSPLHF,TGTGCCAGCAGCGTCCAGACAGGATCTCATTCACCCCTCCACTTT
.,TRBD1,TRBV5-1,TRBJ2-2,CASSSGRGRTGELFF,TGCGCCAGCAGCTCTGGAAGGGGGCGCACCGGGGAGCTGTTTTTT
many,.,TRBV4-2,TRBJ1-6,CASSQDGGGVGDSPLHF,TGTGCCAGCAGCCAAGATGGGGGCGGGGTGGGAGATTCACCCCTCCACTTT
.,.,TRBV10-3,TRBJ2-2,CAISTRDYGELFF,TGTGCCATCTCGACCCGGGATTACGGGGAGCTGTTTTTT
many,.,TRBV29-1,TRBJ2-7,CSVEEDGFSYEQYF,TGCAGCGTTGAAGAGGACGGATTCTCCTACGAGCAGTACTTC
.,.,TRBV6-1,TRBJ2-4,CASSDWGGAPDIQYF,TGTGCCAGCAGTGATTGGGGGGGGGCTCCAGACATTCAGTACTTC
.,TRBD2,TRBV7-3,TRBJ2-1,CASSWARGDNEQFF,TGTGCCAGCAGCTGGGCGCGGGGGGACAATGAGCAGTTCTTC
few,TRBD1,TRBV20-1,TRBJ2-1,CSATTGGAFDNEQFF,TGCAGTGCTACGACAGGGGGCGCTTTTGACAATGAGCAGTTCTTC
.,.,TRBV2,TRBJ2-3,CAFSRPPLWTANTDTQYF,TGTGCCTTCAGTAGGCCCCCTCTTTGGACAGCCAACACAGATACGCAGTATTTT
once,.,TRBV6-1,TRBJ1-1,CASSPDWFTEAFF,TGTGCCAGCAGCCCTGACTGGTTCACTGAAGCTTTCTTT
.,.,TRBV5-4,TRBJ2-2,CASSLTPSGELFF,TGTGCCAGCAGCTTGACCCCGTCCGGGGAGCTGTTTTTT
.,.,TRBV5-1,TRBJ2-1,CASSLPRESYNEQFF,TGCGCCAGCAGCTTGCCCAGGGAGTCCTACAATGAGCAGTTCTTC
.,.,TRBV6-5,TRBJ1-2,CASSYSIRGVVYGYTF,TGTGCCAGCAGTTACTCGATTAGGGGGGTCGTCTATGGCTACACCTTC
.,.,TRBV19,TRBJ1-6,CASAGDRYNSPLHF,TGTGCCAGTGCAGGTGATCGTTATAATTCACCCCTCCACTTT
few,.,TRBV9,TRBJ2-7,CASSASGTDTYEQYF,TGTGCCAGCAGTGCATCCGGGACGGATACCTACGAGCAGTACTTC
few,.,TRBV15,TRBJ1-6,CATSGDGSPANSPLHF,TGTGCCACCAGCGGCGACGGGAGCCCCGCCAATTCACCCCTCCACTTT
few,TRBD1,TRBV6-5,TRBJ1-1,CASILGQGMNTEAFF,TGTGCCAGCATCCTAGGACAGGGGATGAACACTGAAGCTTTCTTT
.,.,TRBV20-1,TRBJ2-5,CSARDYYQETQYF,TGCAGTGCTAGGGACTACTACCAAGAGACCCAGTACTTC
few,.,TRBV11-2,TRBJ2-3,CASTLTSHTDTQYF,TGTGCCAGCACCCTAACTAGTCACACAGATACGCAGTATTTT
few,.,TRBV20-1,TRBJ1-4,CSAREGNANEKLFF,TGCAGTGCTAGAGAAGGGAACGCTAATGAAAAACTGTTTTTT
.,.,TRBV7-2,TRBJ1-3,CASSLTGFGNTIYF,TGTGCCAGCAGCTTAACGGGGTTTGGAAACACCATATATTTT
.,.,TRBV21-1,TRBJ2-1,CASSKAGLPHNEQFF,TGTGCCAGCAGCAAAGCGGGGCTTCCGCACAATGAGCAGTTCTTC
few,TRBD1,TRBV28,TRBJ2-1,CASSNRGTYNEQFF,TGTGCCAGCAGTAACAGGGGAACCTACAATGAGCAGTTCTTC
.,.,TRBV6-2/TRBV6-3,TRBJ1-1,CASLRSEFIKKAFF,TGTGCCAGTCTGCGATCGGAGTTCATAAAAAAAGCTTTCTTT